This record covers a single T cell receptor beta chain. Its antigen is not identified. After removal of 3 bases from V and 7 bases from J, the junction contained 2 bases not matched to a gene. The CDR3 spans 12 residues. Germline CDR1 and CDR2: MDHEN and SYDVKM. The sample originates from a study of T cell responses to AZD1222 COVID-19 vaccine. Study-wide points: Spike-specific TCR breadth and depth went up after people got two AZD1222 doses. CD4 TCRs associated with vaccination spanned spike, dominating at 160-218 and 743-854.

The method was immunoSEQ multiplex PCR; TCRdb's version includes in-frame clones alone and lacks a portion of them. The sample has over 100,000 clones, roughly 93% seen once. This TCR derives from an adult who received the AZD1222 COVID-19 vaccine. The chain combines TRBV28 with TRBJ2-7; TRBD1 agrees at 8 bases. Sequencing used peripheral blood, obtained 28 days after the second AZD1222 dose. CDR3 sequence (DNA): TGTGCCAGCAGTTTGACAGGGGCTGAGCAGTACTTC. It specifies CASSLTGAEQYF.